This T cell receptor beta chain was found in a study of vaccination and CD4 T cells after COVID-19. Study in general: For each participant, vaccination comprised two doses of either the BNT162b2 or the mRNA-1273 vaccine. Post-COVID draws followed diagnosis by a median 101 days (range 35 to 161).

With regard to this clonotype: What it binds is unknown.

Documented treatment: approximately 9-day PBMC culture with coronavirus spike peptide pools or control peptides (ViraFEST assay). Isolation of CD4+ T cells by negative selection took place after more than 9 days of culture. The Oncomine TCR Beta short-read assay was what sequenced the DNA obtained from cultured CD4+ T cells. Someone extracted genomic DNA from cultured CD4+ T cells. Each CDR3 protein is one row after TCRdb ran MiXCR on the PCR reads. The top ten hold 10% of the sample, which has approximately 12,000 distinct CDR3 sequences, 60% to 80% seen once. The clonotype comes from a human donor who had recovered from COVID-19. The sample taken for sequencing was CD4+ T cells from blood, cultured in vitro.

The CDR3 sequence is CASRPQGKSTDTQYF. As DNA, the CDR3 is TGTGCCAGCAGGCCACAGGGGAAGAGCACAGATACGCAGTATTTT. The chain links TRBV6-1 to TRBJ2-3; 7 positions agree with TRBD1. V lost 6 bases to trimming and J lost 0 bases; unmatched junction nucleotides: 6. The CDR3 runs to 15 residues. Per germline, CDR1 MNHNS and CDR2 SASEGT.